The next 30 T cell receptor beta chains were all read from a single sample in a study of blood T cell dynamics during melanoma immunotherapy. Clones were sequenced by immunoSEQ multiplex PCR, and TCRdb holds only the in-frame ones, with some missing. The sample has approximately 13,000 clones, just under 90% seen once. Time point meaning: pre-treatment baseline. The material sequenced was blood, taken from a patient treated with checkpoint blockade. The receptors stem from a human donor with melanoma.

The chain is built from TRBV5-4 and TRBJ1-1; D is uncertain. Germline V gives CDR1 SGHNT, CDR2 YYREEE (reference sequence). Trimming shortened V by 0 bases and J by 1 base, and 7 bases separated the two germline ends. The CDR3 totals 14 residues. CDR3 DNA sequence: TGTGCCAGCAGCTTGGAACTGGGGAACACTGAAGCTTTCTTT. The encoded protein is CASSLELGNTEAFF.

This chain connects TRBV27 to TRBJ2-3; D unresolved. V gave up 4 bases and J gave up 5 bases, with 10 bases separating them. Germline CDR1 reads MNHEY; CDR2 reads SMNVEV (reference sequence). CDR3 length: 13 amino acids. CDR3 sequence reads: CASSSRALDTQYF. CDR3 bases: TGTGCCAGCAGTTCTCGGGCACTAGATACGCAGTATTTT.

The J gene is TRBJ2-1, the V gene TRBV4-2, with 10 bases fitting TRBD2. The V segment lost 5 bases and the J segment 2 bases; nucleotides outside the gene matches: 9. The CDR3 loop spans 17 amino acids. CDR1 and CDR2 (germline): LGHNA, YNFKEQ. CDR3 protein: CASSKFTGTSAYNEQFF. The CDR3 DNA is TGTGCCAGCAGCAAATTTACCGGGACTAGCGCCTACAATGAGCAGTTCTTC.

This rearrangement joins TRBV10-2 to TRBJ2-1, with D tentatively TRBD1 or TRBD2 (5 bases each). Germline loops: CDR1 WSHSY, CDR2 SAAADI. The CDR3 sequence is 15 residues long. Trimming left V 6 bases short and J 0 bases short, with 12 bases between. CDR3 sequence: CASRQDFSSYNEQFF. The CDR3 DNA reads TGCGCCAGCAGACAGGACTTTAGCTCCTACAATGAGCAGTTCTTC.

The V gene is TRBV19, the J gene TRBJ1-2, with D hard to call. The ends were cut back, 2 bases at V and 4 bases at J, with 8 bases in the middle. Per germline, CDR1 LNHDA and CDR2 SQIVND (reference sequence). The CDR3 extends over 13 amino acids. The CDR3 bases are TGTGCCAGTAGTATAATGAACACCTATGGCTACACCTTC. It codes for CASSIMNTYGYTF.

The rearrangement links TRBV6-6 to TRBJ2-5; the D is unclear. Looked up from germline, CDR1 is MNHNY and CDR2 is SVGAGI (reference sequence). The germline V and J ends were trimmed by 2 bases and 5 bases, with 9 bases remaining between them. CDR3 length: 13 amino acids. This CDR3 reads CASSYPGLETQYF. CDR3 bases: TGTGCCAGCAGTTACCCCGGGTTGGAGACCCAGTACTTC.

The J gene is TRBJ2-1, the V gene TRBV28, with 12 bases identical to TRBD2. In germline, CDR1 is MDHEN, CDR2 SYDVKM. V lost 4 bases to trimming and J lost 8 bases; unmatched junction nucleotides: 12. This CDR3 has 17 amino acids. DNA of the CDR3: TGTGCCAGCAGTTCCCGACTAGCGGGAGTGCGGGGCTATGAGCAGTTCTTC. Its protein product is CASSSRLAGVRGYEQFF.

V gene TRBV9 combines with J gene TRBJ2-1, with D perhaps TRBD1 or TRBD2 (6 bases each). Germline V gene data show CDR1 as SGDLS and CDR2 as YYNGEE. The CDR3 is 15 amino acids. V lost 3 bases and J 6 bases, leaving 16 bases between the germline ends. CDR3 nucleotide sequence: TGTGCCAGCAGCGAGGGGGGAGCCGCCCGCAATGAGCAGTTCTTC. Translating gives CASSEGGAARNEQFF.

This chain links TRBV5-6 with TRBJ2-5, with TRBD2 identical over 15 bases. The V gene end was trimmed by 3 bases and the J gene end by 4 bases; junction bases not matched to a gene: 10. CDR1 SGHDT and CDR2 YYEEEE come from the germline V gene. The CDR3 contains 18 residues. In DNA form, the CDR3 reads TGTGCCAGCAGCTGGGGGACTAGCGGGAGGAGACGAGGAGAGACCCAGTACTTC. It is translated as CASSWGTSGRRRGETQYF.

The chain is built from TRBV9 and TRBJ2-2; 7 bases line up with TRBD1. CDR1 and CDR2 (germline): SGDLS, YYNGEE. CDR3 length: 15 residues. The V segment lost 0 bases and the J segment 3 bases; nucleotides outside the gene matches: 2. The CDR3 spells CASSVGGQHTGELFF. In DNA form, the CDR3 reads TGTGCCAGCAGCGTAGGGGGACAGCACACCGGGGAGCTGTTTTTT. The full variable domain, completed using reference TRBV9 and TRBJ2-2, is DSGVTQTPKHLITATGQRVTLRCSPRSGDLSVYWYQQSLDQGLQFLIQYYNGEERAKGNILERFSAQQFPDLHSELNLSSLELGDSALYFCASSVGGQHTGELFFGEGSRLTVL.

The chain is built from TRBV28 and TRBJ2-7; D perhaps matches TRBD2 (5 bases). The germline gives CDR1 MDHEN, CDR2 SYDVKM. This CDR3 region has 13 residues. The V gene lost 6 bases and the J gene lost 3 bases, with 12 bases spanning the gap. The CDR3 spells CASRRPGYYEQYF. CDR3 DNA sequence: TGTGCCAGCAGAAGACCGGGGTACTACGAGCAGTACTTC.

The chain uses TRBV4-3 and TRBJ2-5; D remains unclear. The CDR3 runs to 14 residues. Germline CDR1 reads LGHNA; CDR2 reads YSLEER. The V gene lost 0 bases and the J gene lost 5 bases, with 10 bases spanning the gap. CDR3 nucleotides: TGCGCCAGCAGCCAAGAGAGGTGGGTGGAGACCCAGTACTTC. Amino acid sequence: CASSQERWVETQYF.

J is TRBJ1-4 and V is TRBV2; 10 bases fit TRBD1. Per germline, CDR1 SNHLY and CDR2 FYNNEI. The CDR3 totals 16 residues. Trimming took 8 bases from V and 7 from J; bases not matched to a gene: 13. The CDR3 spells CASVAGQGNGGEKLFF. The DNA for the CDR3 is TGTGCCAGCGTTGCGGGACAGGGGAACGGGGGTGAAAAACTGTTTTTT.

The chain links TRBV15 to TRBJ1-1; D remains ambiguous. CDR1 LNHNV and CDR2 YYDKDF come from the germline V gene (reference sequence). The CDR3 covers 11 residues. The germline V and J ends were trimmed by 0 bases and 13 bases, with 9 bases remaining between them. This CDR3 is CATSRERHRFF. CDR3 coding DNA: TGTGCCACCAGCAGAGAGAGGCACCGTTTCTTT.

The CDR3 DNA is TGTGCCAGCAGCGTAGGTGGCAGCGGTGTCAATGAGCAGTTCTTC. Protein: CASSVGGSGVNEQFF. This chain connects TRBV9 to TRBJ2-1, with D possibly matching TRBD2 (5 bases). The CDR3 length is 15 residues. Germline-derived CDR1 and CDR2 are SGDLS and YYNGEE. V was pared by 0 bases and J by 6 bases, with 13 bases between.

The chain is built from TRBV19 and TRBJ2-1; 7 bases match TRBD2. Germline V gene data show CDR1 as LNHDA and CDR2 as SQIVND (reference sequence). Germline trimming cut 1 base from V and 10 bases from J; bases unmatched to any gene: 10. The CDR3 is made up of 15 amino acids. CDR3: CASSIAASGVKEQFF. The CDR3 nucleotides read TGTGCCAGTAGTATAGCGGCTAGCGGAGTTAAGGAGCAGTTCTTC.

The chain links TRBV18 to TRBJ2-6; D remains unclear. The V end was cut by 1 base, the J end by 0 bases, with 4 bases between. The CDR3 is 15 amino acids. CDR1 and CDR2 (germline): KGHSH, LQKENI. In DNA, the CDR3 is TGTGCCAGCTCACCACAGGTCTCTGGGGCCAACGTCCTGACTTTC. Protein: CASSPQVSGANVLTF.

This clone came up once. The chain carries TRBV6-5 and TRBJ1-2; 9 positions agree with TRBD1. V trimming: 5 bases; J trimming: 5 bases; junction bases outside the gene matches: 9. Germline V gene data show CDR1 as MNHEY and CDR2 as SVGAGI. This CDR3 spans 15 amino acids. The CDR3 spells CASSKTRDRVYGYTF. The CDR3 bases are TGTGCCAGCAGTAAAACCCGGGACAGGGTGTATGGCTACACCTTC.

The V and J genes are TRBV6-1 and TRBJ2-7; 12 nucleotides line up with TRBD1. Looked up from germline, CDR1 is MNHNS and CDR2 is SASEGT. After removal of 4 bases from V and 4 bases from J, the junction contained 5 bases not matched to a gene. The CDR3 length is 15 residues. The CDR3 coding sequence is TGTGCCAGCAGTGCCCCGGGACAGGGGGCGTACGAGCAGTACTTC. Its protein product is CASSAPGQGAYEQYF.

The rearrangement links TRBV29-1 to TRBJ2-2, with TRBD2 identical over 8 bases. The CDR3 is 16 residues long. The germline V gene has CDR1 SQVTM and CDR2 ANQGSEA. V lost 4 bases, J lost 4 bases, and 11 bases stayed unmatched. As DNA, the CDR3 is TGCAGCGTTGGAGAGGGCAGCGGGAGAAGCACCGGGGAGCTGTTTTTT. Its translation: CSVGEGSGRSTGELFF.

This clone appeared once. In nucleotides, the CDR3 is TGTGCCAGCAGCTTGTTTAGCGAGGATGAGCAGTTCTTC. It codes for CASSLFSEDEQFF. The chain joins TRBV7-8 to TRBJ2-1, with a weak D call TRBD2 (5 bases). The germline CDR1 and CDR2 sequences are SGHVS and FQNEAQ. The CDR3 totals 13 residues. V lost 3 bases to trimming and J lost 8 bases, with 11 bases between them.

The chain is built from TRBV15 and TRBJ1-2; D may be TRBD1 (6 bases). Germline CDR1 is LNHNV and CDR2 is YYDKDF (reference sequence). The CDR3 is 15 residues long. Trimming removed 1 base at V and 4 bases at J, with 13 bases between. CDR3 in amino acids: CATSRAGAGFYGYTF. For the CDR3, the DNA is TGTGCCACCAGCAGAGCAGGGGCAGGGTTCTATGGCTACACCTTC.

This chain uses TRBV7-6 with TRBJ1-6; maybe TRBD1 (5 bases). Deletions cut 2 bases from V and 3 bases from J, with 8 bases between. This CDR3 is 15 amino acids long. Germline CDR1 is SGHVS and CDR2 is FNYEAQ. The CDR3 loop is CASSLRGDYNSPLHF. CDR3 nucleotide sequence: TGTGCCAGCAGCTTACGAGGGGACTATAATTCACCCCTCCACTTT.

The J gene is TRBJ1-4, the V gene TRBV27, with a tentative D call TRBD1 (5 bases). The CDR3 extends over 13 amino acids. Per germline, CDR1 MNHEY and CDR2 SMNVEV (reference sequence). V dropped 3 bases and J dropped 6 bases, with 8 bases sitting between them. The CDR3, as DNA: TGTGCCAGCAGTTTCGGGGCGGATGAAAAACTGTTTTTT. Residues: CASSFGADEKLFF.

The chain is built from TRBV19 and TRBJ2-1; 10 bases are a match to TRBD2. Germline assignment: CDR1 LNHDA and CDR2 SQIVND (reference sequence). The CDR3 extends over 16 amino acids. V was clipped by 5 bases and J by 2 bases; unmatched bases: 6. The CDR3 sequence is CASSFHSGRTYNEQFF. The CDR3 DNA is TGTGCCAGTAGTTTCCATAGCGGGAGGACCTACAATGAGCAGTTCTTC.

This clone was recorded a few times. The chain combines TRBV28 with TRBJ2-7, with 8 positions matching TRBD2. The germline CDR1 and CDR2 sequences are MDHEN and SYDVKM. V lost 1 base and J lost 0; bases outside the gene matches: 5. The CDR3 has 16 residues. CDR3 region: CASSLLGLVDSYEQYF. The CDR3 DNA reads as TGTGCCAGCAGTTTATTGGGACTAGTGGACTCCTACGAGCAGTACTTC.

The genes are TRBV19 and TRBJ2-1; TRBD2 agrees at 7 bases. CDR1 is LNHDA, CDR2 SQIVND, per germline (reference sequence). The V gene end was trimmed by 3 bases and the J gene end by 8 bases; junction bases not matched to a gene: 1. This CDR3 comprises 12 residues. CDR3 region: CASSIGGDEQFF. Here the CDR3 DNA reads TGTGCCAGTAGTATTGGGGGGGATGAGCAGTTCTTC.

The chain recombines TRBV19 with TRBJ2-7; no firm D call. V gave up 6 bases and J gave up 2 bases, with 11 bases separating them. The CDR3 has 13 residues. Germline V gives CDR1 LNHDA, CDR2 SQIVND (reference sequence). CDR3 loop: CASSSGPAYEQYF. DNA for the CDR3: TGTGCCAGTAGCTCTGGGCCGGCCTACGAGCAGTACTTC.

The sample holds one count of this clone. The chain couples TRBV2 to TRBJ2-6; D is uncertain. The CDR3 sequence is 15 residues long. Germline loops: CDR1 SNHLY, CDR2 FYNNEI. V shed 7 bases and J shed 0 bases, with 10 bases lying between them. CDR3 loop: CASNPQSSGANVLTF. The CDR3 region has the DNA TGTGCCAGCAACCCTCAGAGCTCTGGGGCCAACGTCCTGACTTTC.

Comment on this clone: The germline gene is not matched at one end of the junction; a read error may be the cause. The V and J genes are TRBV19 and TRBJ1-5; TRBD1 agrees at 7 bases. Germline lookup yields CDR1 LNHDA and CDR2 SQIVND (reference sequence). The CDR3 covers 15 residues. Here the CDR3 reads CTSSTRTGLNQPQHF. The CDR3 DNA sequence: TGTACCAGTAGTACAAGGACAGGACTAAATCAGCCCCAGCATTTT.